The 18 T cell receptor beta chains below were found in one sample sequenced in a study of fetal regulatory T cell absence and autoimmunity. Sequencing was performed with immunoSEQ multiplex PCR; in TCRdb, only in-frame clones are kept and a portion is missing. The sample has approximately 94,000 clones; approximately 75% are singletons. Sequenced sample: pancreas tissue. Receptors originate from a male donor with IPEX syndrome.

The chain joins TRBV12-5 to TRBJ1-1; D possibly corresponds to TRBD1 (5 bases). V lost 4 bases, J lost 3 bases, and 12 bases lay in between. The CDR3 runs to 14 residues. The germline V gene encodes CDR1 LGHNT and CDR2 FRNRAP. The CDR3 region is CASGSRDWDTEAFF. CDR3 coding DNA: TGTGCTAGTGGTTCGCGGGACTGGGACACTGAAGCTTTCTTT.

The chain has TRBV11-3 and TRBJ2-1, with 8 nucleotides matching TRBD2. Germline CDR1 and CDR2: SGHNT and YENEEA. The CDR3 spans 14 residues. With V trimmed by 3 bases and J by 7 bases, 5 bases remained unmatched. The CDR3 coding sequence is TGTGCCAGCAGCTTCAGCGGGAGATGGAATGAGCAGTTCTTC. Translated: CASSFSGRWNEQFF.

The CDR3 nucleotides read TGTGCCAGCAGCCTTCGGACTAGCGGGGGACGGGGAGAGACCCAGTACTTC. Translation: CASSLRTSGGRGETQYF. This chain joins TRBV7-2 and TRBJ2-5, with 13 bases fitting TRBD2. Trimming at V came to 5 bases and at J to 4 bases, leaving 10 bases not matched to a gene. Germline V gene sequence: CDR1 SGHTA, CDR2 FQGNSA. This CDR3 is 17 amino acids long. The full variable domain, with the rest looked up from reference TRBV7-2 and TRBJ2-5, is GAGVSQSPSNKVTEKGKDVELRCDPISGHTALYWYRQSLGQGLEFLIYFQGNSAPDKSGLPSDRFSAERTGGSVSTLTIQRTQQEDSAVYLCASSLRTSGGRGETQYFGPGTRLLVL.

V gene TRBV4-1 combines with J gene TRBJ1-5, with TRBD1 as a possible D gene (6 bases). The CDR3 spans 18 residues. V gave up 1 base and J gave up 0 bases, with 16 bases separating them. Germline V gives CDR1 MGHRA, CDR2 YSYEKL. CDR3 bases: TGCGCCAGCAGCCAAGGGGGAACAGGGTATTATAGCAATCAGCCCCAGCATTTT. Translated: CASSQGGTGYYSNQPQHF.

The rearrangement joins TRBV5-1 to TRBJ1-1; no reliable D call. Per germline, CDR1 SGHRS and CDR2 YFSETQ. Between the trimmed V and J ends, which lost 7 bases and 6 bases, there was a span of 13 bases. There are 12 residues in the CDR3. The DNA for the CDR3 is TGCGCCAGCCGGGGAGCAGACGCTGAAGCTTTCTTT. It translates to CASRGADAEAFF.

This clone has more than one count but fewer than ten. The V and J genes are TRBV9 and TRBJ1-1; D perhaps matches TRBD1 (5 bases). Germline loops: CDR1 SGDLS, CDR2 YYNGEE. The CDR3 spans 13 residues. V lost 0 bases to trimming and J lost 7 bases, with 10 bases between them. CDR3 sequence reads: CASSVGGVGEAFF. The CDR3 DNA reads TGTGCCAGCAGCGTAGGGGGGGTCGGTGAAGCTTTCTTT.

The rearrangement links TRBV27 to TRBJ1-1; D is unclear. This CDR3 has 13 amino acids. Trimming took 6 bases from V and 2 from J, leaving 10 bases between them. Germline loops: CDR1 MNHEY, CDR2 SMNVEV (reference sequence). CDR3 DNA sequence: TGTGCCAGCAGGTATATTACTAACACTGAAGCTTTCTTT. It is translated as CASRYITNTEAFF.

This clone was seen once. The chain recombines TRBV11-2 with TRBJ2-7; D ambiguous. Germline V gene lookup returns CDR1 SGHAT and CDR2 FQNNGV. The CDR3 totals 14 residues. V lost 5 bases to trimming and J lost 2 bases, with 13 bases between them. This chain's CDR3 is CASSLSGLPYEQYF. The CDR3 DNA is TGTGCCAGCAGCCTATCGGGCCTACCCTACGAGCAGTACTTC.

The chain links TRBV6-1 to TRBJ2-1; 9 nucleotides match TRBD2. The CDR3 consists of 19 residues. Germline V CDR1 and CDR2: MNHNS, SASEGT. Trimming removed 3 bases from V and 8 bases from J; junction bases left unmatched: 20. CDR3 region: CASSEPFGGGLAWSYEQFF. In DNA, the CDR3 is TGTGCCAGCAGTGAGCCCTTTGGGGGAGGACTAGCGTGGTCCTATGAGCAGTTCTTC.

In this sample, this clone turned up once. V usage is TRBV9 and J usage is TRBJ2-7; 10 bases align to TRBD2. The germline V gene encodes CDR1 SGDLS and CDR2 YYNGEE. The CDR3 is 15 residues long. The J segment lost 0 bases and the V segment lost 0 bases, leaving 0 bases of the junction unmatched. The DNA of the CDR3 is TGTGCCAGCAGCGTAGGACTAGCGGGCTCCTACGAGCAGTACTTC. Translation gives CASSVGLAGSYEQYF.

The CDR3 here is CASSVGDGSSGNTIYF. The CDR3 coding sequence is TGTGCCAGCAGCGTAGGGGACGGCTCCTCTGGAAACACCATATATTTT. This chain joins TRBV9 and TRBJ1-3; the D gene is possibly TRBD1 (5 bases). The V end lost 0 bases, the J end lost 0 bases, and 10 bases lay between the germline ends. This CDR3 is built from 16 residues. The germline gives CDR1 SGDLS, CDR2 YYNGEE. Based on the CDR3 plus reference TRBV9 and TRBJ1-3, the full variable domain is DSGVTQTPKHLITATGQRVTLRCSPRSGDLSVYWYQQSLDQGLQFLIQYYNGEERAKGNILERFSAQQFPDLHSELNLSSLELGDSALYFCASSVGDGSSGNTIYFGEGSWLTVV.

The chain carries TRBV4-3 and TRBJ2-4; tentatively, D is TRBD2 (6 bases). The CDR3 has 14 amino acids. Trimming removed 3 bases from V and 6 bases from J, with 12 bases in between. Germline CDR1 reads LGHNA; CDR2 reads YSLEER. CDR3 bases: TGCGCCAGCAGCCAGGACCGGGACTTAAACATTCAGTACTTC. Translating gives CASSQDRDLNIQYF.

The V call is TRBV2, the J call TRBJ1-5; D is perhaps TRBD1 (6 bases). Per germline, CDR1 SNHLY and CDR2 FYNNEI. The CDR3 runs to 15 residues. With 6 bases removed from V and 4 bases from J, the gap between germline ends came to 16 bases. The chain's CDR3 is CASRGGQGPNQPQHF. The CDR3, as DNA: TGTGCCAGCAGGGGGGGGCAGGGCCCTAATCAGCCCCAGCATTTT.

The chain is built from TRBV7-2 and TRBJ2-5; either TRBD1 or TRBD2 may fit D (5 bases each). The CDR3 contains 16 residues. Germline V CDR1 and CDR2: SGHTA, FQGNSA. Trimming removed 0 bases from V and 5 bases from J, with 16 bases in between. The CDR3 region has the DNA TGTGCCAGCAGCTTAGCGTCGGGGCGGCCGGTGGAGACCCAGTACTTC. Residues: CASSLASGRPVETQYF.

V is TRBV5-1 and J is TRBJ2-3, with D maybe TRBD1 (6 bases). Trimming shortened V by 1 base and J by 9 bases, and 12 bases separated the two germline ends. The CDR3 loop spans 13 amino acids. Germline V gene lookup returns CDR1 SGHRS and CDR2 YFSETQ. CDR3: CASSLTQGYTQYF. As DNA, the CDR3 is TGCGCCAGCAGCTTGACCCAGGGGTACACGCAGTATTTT.

This clone was seen more than once but under ten times. The chain recombines TRBV7-2 with TRBJ2-7, with 11 bases lining up with TRBD2. CDR1 is SGHTA and CDR2 is FQGNSA in the germline V gene. The length of the CDR3 is 15 residues. V was clipped by 2 bases and J by 10 bases; unmatched bases: 10. As DNA, the CDR3 is TGTGCCAGCAGCTTACCCATCCTAGCGGGGGGACCCCAGTACTTC. Translation gives CASSLPILAGGPQYF.

The V and J genes are TRBV7-2 and TRBJ1-3; D perhaps matches TRBD1 (5 bases). The CDR3 contains 15 residues. Germline V CDR1 and CDR2: SGHTA, FQGNSA. V was clipped by 1 base and J by 2 bases, with 9 bases between them. The CDR3 sequence is CASSLVGDTGNTIYF. The CDR3, as DNA: TGTGCCAGCAGCTTAGTGGGGGATACTGGAAACACCATATATTTT.

The chain is built from TRBV5-6 and TRBJ2-7; TRBD2 might be the D (6 bases). The CDR3 covers 15 residues. Germline V gene lookup returns CDR1 SGHDT and CDR2 YYEEEE. Trimming pared 4 bases from V and 1 base from J, leaving 15 bases between. In DNA form, the CDR3 reads TGTGCCAGCAGCCCGAGGTCCAGCGGGTCCTACGAGCAGTACTTC. Amino acid sequence: CASSPRSSGSYEQYF. Together with reference TRBV5-6 and TRBJ2-7, the CDR3 gives the full variable domain: DAGVTQSPTHLIKTRGQQVTLRCSPKSGHDTVSWYQQALGQGPQFIFQYYEEEERQRGNFPDRFSGHQFPNYSSELNVNALLLGDSALYLCASSPRSSGSYEQYFGPGTRLTVT.